This T cell receptor beta chain was retrieved from a study of Graves' ophthalmopathy and Graves' hyperthyroidism. Amplified material comprised TCR beta CDR3 regions derived from RNA transcripts. HTBI primers were used in a first-round RT-PCR, which preceded a second-round multiplex PCR. Via MiXCR, TCRdb re-called the multiplex PCR reads, giving one row per CDR3 protein. The table lists over a million distinct CDR3 sequences, 36% of them singletons. The sample holds many counts of this clonotype. Germline CDR1 is DFQATT and CDR2 is SNEGSKA (reference sequence). The CDR3 runs to 14 residues. The ends were cut back, 1 base at V and 5 bases at J, with 14 bases in the middle.

Material for sequencing was peripheral blood or thyroid tissue (not recorded which). The origin of this receptor is an adult man with Graves' hyperthyroidism. The V gene is TRBV20-1, the J gene TRBJ2-5; tentatively, D is TRBD1 or TRBD2 (6 bases each). The CDR3 region is CSARGTGGGETQYF. The DNA for the CDR3 is TGCAGTGCTAGAGGCACCGGGGGCGGGGAGACCCAGTACTTC.